A single sample is the source of the 10 T cell receptor beta chains below, sequenced in a study of cytomegalovirus exposure and HLA in healthy donors. Amplification used 60 Vbeta primers and 13 Jbeta primers. TCRdb's table, derived via immunoSEQ multiplex PCR, lists solely in-frame clones and lacks some. The sample has roughly 120,000 clones; nearly 65% are singletons. The specimen was PBMCs. The receptors were gathered from a man aged 35 to 55 in good health and CMV-seropositive.

V usage is TRBV5-8 and J usage is TRBJ2-1, with D maybe TRBD2 (7 bases). This CDR3 is built from 18 residues. V shed 0 bases and J shed 5 bases, with 21 bases lying between them. The germline V gene encodes CDR1 SGHTS and CDR2 YDEGEE. CDR3 sequence (DNA): TGTGCCAGCAGCTTGGGGCTGAACAGGGAGGGGCGCAACAATGAGCAGTTCTTC. This codes for CASSLGLNREGRNNEQFF.

Note on this clone: Additional DNA sequences in this sample encode the identical CDR3. This sequence joins TRBV10-1 and TRBJ2-3; D gene unclear. Trimming removed 2 bases at V and 3 bases at J, with 6 bases between. In germline, CDR1 is WNHNN, CDR2 SYGVQD (reference sequence). The length of the CDR3 is 13 residues. The CDR3 reads CASSEAGTDTQYF. CDR3 bases: TGCGCCAGCAGTGAGGCCGGGACAGATACGCAGTATTTT.

The chain joins TRBV14 to TRBJ2-1; the match to TRBD2 covers 7 bases. Trimming took 10 bases from V and 3 from J; bases not matched to a gene: 15. This CDR3 has 16 residues. Germline assignment: CDR1 SGHDN and CDR2 FVKESK. Written as DNA, the CDR3 is TGTGCCACCCAGCCCCCCGGCGGGAGCATCTACAATGAGCAGTTCTTC. Its protein is CATQPPGGSIYNEQFF.

This chain joins TRBV30 and TRBJ2-7; weak D call: TRBD1 (6 bases). V lost 1 base and J 6 bases, leaving 31 bases between the germline ends. Germline lookup yields CDR1 GTSNPN and CDR2 SVGIG (reference sequence). The CDR3 extends over 19 amino acids. The CDR3 sequence: CAWSGSGDTLSTIPFEQYF. DNA for the CDR3: TGTGCCTGGAGTGGTTCAGGGGATACCCTATCAACCATCCCCTTCGAGCAGTACTTC.

This chain joins TRBV5-1 and TRBJ2-3; 8 nucleotides align to TRBD2. Germline V lookup: CDR1 SGHRS, CDR2 YFSETQ. The CDR3 sequence is 16 residues long. V shed 0 bases, J shed 4 bases, and the junction held 7 bases outside the gene matches. The CDR3, as DNA: TGCGCCAGCAGCTTGGAGGGGCGGGAGGAGTCAGATACGCAGTATTTT. Protein product: CASSLEGREESDTQYF.

The chain uses TRBV2 and TRBJ2-1, with 11 bases that match TRBD2. CDR1 and CDR2 from the germline V gene are SNHLY and FYNNEI. The CDR3 spans 17 residues. The trim removed 7 bases at V and 0 bases at J, leaving 8 bases unmatched. In DNA form, the CDR3 reads TGTGCCAGCAAGGCTAGCGGGGGGCGCCACTCCTACAATGAGCAGTTCTTC. Translation gives CASKASGGRHSYNEQFF.

This rearrangement joins TRBV5-1 to TRBJ2-1; tentative D call: TRBD2 (5 bases). The CDR3 has 16 amino acids. CDR1 and CDR2 (germline): SGHRS, YFSETQ. Trimming pared 4 bases from V and 0 bases from J, leaving 14 bases between. The CDR3, as DNA: TGCGCCAGCAGCCCGTTTAGCGCGAGCTCCTACAATGAGCAGTTCTTC. Protein: CASSPFSASSYNEQFF. Variable domain in full (rest from reference TRBV5-1 and TRBJ2-1): KAGVTQTPRYLIKTRGQQVTLSCSPISGHRSVSWYQQTPGQGLQFLFEYFSETQRNKGNFPGRFSGRQFSNSRSEMNVSTLELGDSALYLCASSPFSASSYNEQFFGPGTRLTVL.

J is TRBJ2-3 and V is TRBV4-3; 11 bases fit TRBD2. The CDR3 covers 16 residues. The trim removed 0 bases at V and 8 bases at J, leaving 7 bases unmatched. CDR1 is LGHNA, CDR2 YSLEER, per germline. The CDR3 sequence: CASSQDRRLAGGTQYF. For the CDR3, the DNA is TGCGCCAGCAGCCAAGATCGCCGTCTAGCGGGAGGTACGCAGTATTTT.

The chain uses TRBV7-3 and TRBJ2-3; 9 bases are shared with TRBD1. V lost 2 bases, J lost 4 bases, and 7 bases stayed unmatched. Germline V lookup: CDR1 SGHTA, CDR2 FQGTGA. This CDR3 is 16 amino acids long. The DNA for the CDR3 is TGTGCCAGCAGCTTACAAAGCGGGACAGGGTCAGATACGCAGTATTTT. Its protein product is CASSLQSGTGSDTQYF. The whole variable domain, filled in from reference TRBV7-3 and TRBJ2-3, reads GAGVSQTPSNKVTEKGKYVELRCDPISGHTALYWYRQSLGQGPEFLIYFQGTGAADDSGLPNDRFFAVRPEGSVSTLKIQRTERGDSAVYLCASSLQSGTGSDTQYFGPGTRLTVL.

With regard to this clone: One end of the junction does not line up with germline, which may come from a read error. The CDR3 DNA reads as TGTTCCAGCAGCTTAGAGAGTCACAGGCAGTACTTC. It specifies CSSSLESHRQYF. The V call is TRBV7-9, the J call TRBJ2-7; D is unclear. The CDR3 contains 12 residues. The germline V gene has CDR1 SEHNR and CDR2 FQNEAQ (reference sequence).